This TCR beta chain derives from a study of blood T cell repertoires in COVID-19. Study details: The cDNA or gDNA used as material had been derived from T cells, B-cell-depleted T cells, or PBMCs.

Study members were between about 18 and 95 years old and lived in some 26 US regions. The data were produced by immunoSEQ multiplex PCR, yet TCRdb's version contains in-frame clones alone and is incomplete. Among around 240,000 clones, about 82% were seen once, and the ten largest hold roughly 2%. With 3 bases removed from V and 4 bases from J, the gap between germline ends came to 7 bases. The CDR3 sequence is 13 residues long. The sample was PBMCs or T cells enriched from blood (not recorded which). The sequence came from a woman in her forties or fifties who had recovered from COVID-19. J is TRBJ1-3 and V is TRBV12-3 or TRBV12-4, with no clear D. CDR3 region: CASSFTSGNTIYF. In nucleotides, the CDR3 is TGTGCCAGCAGTTTTACTTCAGGAAACACCATATATTTT.